The 5 T cell receptor beta chains in this list originate from one sample, sequenced in a study of PD-1 blockade in classical Hodgkin lymphoma. Assay used: immunoSEQ multiplex PCR; TCRdb lists only in-frame clones, some missing. In the table there are 20,000 to 30,000 clones, roughly 80% of which are singletons. Stated time point: cycle 4 day 1 (C4D1), after more than five weeks of nivolumab. Every patient was affected by relapse after autologous stem cell transplantation, while exposure to brentuximab vedotin was not uniform. The input for sequencing was peripheral blood mononuclear cells (PBMCs), taken before the fourth cycle of nivolumab. These TCRs come from a human donor with classical Hodgkin lymphoma.

V and J are TRBV6-1 and TRBJ1-2, with D maybe TRBD1 (5 bases). There are 15 residues in the CDR3. V lost 4 bases and J lost 4, with 16 bases in between. Germline V gives CDR1 MNHNS, CDR2 SASEGT. This chain's CDR3 is CASSATAFTSYGYTF. CDR3 nucleotides: TGTGCCAGCAGTGCGACAGCTTTTACATCCTATGGCTACACCTTC.

This rearrangement joins TRBV20-1 to TRBJ2-5; perhaps TRBD2 as D (6 bases). Per the germline V gene, CDR1 is DFQATT and CDR2 is SNEGSKA (reference sequence). Trimming left V 5 bases short and J 12 bases short, with 16 bases between. This CDR3 comprises 11 residues. The CDR3 is CSAGGLRVKYF. For the CDR3, the DNA is TGCAGTGCTGGGGGACTCCGGGTTAAGTACTTC.

The chain joins TRBV27 to TRBJ1-5; 7 bases align to TRBD1. V dropped 5 bases and J dropped 1; count of bases not matched to a gene: 2. The germline gives CDR1 MNHEY, CDR2 SMNVEV (reference sequence). The CDR3 runs 14 residues. The CDR3 spells CASSPGGSNQPQHF. DNA of the CDR3: TGTGCCAGCAGTCCAGGGGGGAGCAATCAGCCCCAGCATTTT.

J is TRBJ2-1 and V is TRBV18; D call uncertain. The CDR3 is 15 amino acids. V gave up 0 bases and J gave up 7 bases, with 13 bases separating them. Germline values: CDR1 KGHSH, CDR2 LQKENI. The CDR3 spells CASSPPTKGFNEQFF. The CDR3 DNA is TGTGCCAGCTCACCACCGACAAAGGGATTTAATGAGCAGTTCTTC.

The genes are TRBV6-5 and TRBJ2-3; D gene uncertain. Looked up from germline, CDR1 is MNHEY and CDR2 is SVGAGI. The CDR3 consists of 13 residues. V lost 10 bases and J 2 bases, leaving 13 bases between the germline ends. This CDR3 is CATHRPDTDTQYF. The CDR3 bases are TGTGCCACCCACCGGCCGGACACAGATACGCAGTATTTT.